Listed below are T cell receptor beta chains from one sample, sequenced in a study of CD8 T cells in ankylosing spondylitis. MiXCR was run by TCRdb on the 5' RACE reads, yielding one entry per CDR3 protein. The data contain roughly 170,000 distinct CDR3 sequences, approximately 9.9% of them singletons. Sequences were obtained from blood, either unsorted or a sorted T cell fraction (not recorded which). These TCRs come from a female donor with ankylosing spondylitis or in good health (not recorded which). The CDR3 runs from the conserved cysteine through the conserved F or W. The D gene is left open where the match is weak. Clone size is stated in some rows and not others, as once, few, many or a class when expanded.

clone_size j_call v_call d_call cdr3_aa cdr3_nt
few TRBJ2-4 TRBV9 . CASSPTGLAKNIQYF TGTGCCAGCAGCCCCACCGGGCTCGCCAAAAACATTCAGTACTTC
few TRBJ2-7 TRBV20-1 TRBD1 CSAPLRGQGAREQYF TGCAGTGCGCCCCTGCGGGGACAGGGGGCGCGGGAGCAGTACTTC
many TRBJ2-7 TRBV7-2 TRBD2 CASRSTSGAYEQYF TGTGCCAGCAGATCTACTAGCGGAGCCTACGAGCAGTACTTC
. TRBJ2-7 TRBV12-3/TRBV12-4 . CASQLTKYEQYF TGTGCCAGCCAACTGACAAAATACGAGCAGTACTTC
few TRBJ1-5 TRBV12-3/TRBV12-4 . CASSYSLGIYQPQHF TGTGCCAGCAGTTACAGCCTAGGGATTTATCAGCCCCAGCATTTT
. TRBJ2-1 TRBV5-5 TRBD2 CASSLVESSGRGYNEQFF TGTGCCAGCAGCTTGGTTGAGTCTAGCGGGAGGGGGTACAATGAGCAGTTCTTC
few TRBJ2-3 TRBV4-2 TRBD1 CASSLRDRGLTDTQYF TGTGCCAGCAGCCTAAGGGACAGGGGGCTTACAGATACGCAGTATTTT
. TRBJ2-1 TRBV20-1 . CNARSGNSYNEQFF TGCAATGCTAGAAGCGGAAACTCCTACAATGAGCAGTTCTTC
many TRBJ2-1 TRBV7-6 . CASSSTYRNEQFF TGTGCCAGCAGCTCGACCTACAGGAATGAGCAGTTCTTC
many TRBJ2-3 TRBV12-3/TRBV12-4 . CASSQGDTQYF TGTGCCAGCAGTCAAGGGGATACGCAGTATTTT
. TRBJ2-7 TRBV3-1 . CASSQDNQGPFPYEQYF TGTGCCAGCAGCCAAGATAACCAGGGCCCGTTTCCCTACGAGCAGTACTTC
. TRBJ2-1 TRBV6-2/TRBV6-3 . CASSYMVVAIQSATGNEQFF TGTGCCAGCAGTTACATGGTGGTGGCCATACAAAGCGCCACCGGCAATGAGCAGTTCTTC
. TRBJ2-7 TRBV27 TRBD2 CASSLWGGWTGEQYF TGTGCCAGCAGTTTATGGGGGGGATGGACTGGCGAGCAGTACTTC
. TRBJ1-1 TRBV27 TRBD1 CASSSVGTGRTEAFF TGTGCCAGCAGTTCGGTGGGGACAGGGAGGACTGAAGCTTTCTTT
many TRBJ1-1 TRBV10-3 TRBD1 CAISGQGGHTEAFF TGTGCCATCAGTGGCCAGGGGGGCCACACTGAAGCTTTCTTT
few TRBJ1-2 TRBV15 . CATSNLAGTAYGYTF TGTGCCACCAGCAACCTCGCCGGGACTGCTTATGGCTACACCTTC
few TRBJ2-3 TRBV12-3/TRBV12-4 TRBD2 CASSFLLAGVTDTQYF TGTGCCAGCAGTTTTCTCCTAGCGGGAGTAACAGATACGCAGTATTTT
. TRBJ2-7 TRBV5-1 . CASSFTSTIPPSYEQYF TGCGCCAGCAGCTTCACTAGTACGATTCCCCCATCCTACGAGCAGTACTTC
many TRBJ2-1 TRBV7-8 . CASIPEPGDEQFF TGTGCCAGCATCCCAGAGCCGGGGGATGAGCAGTTCTTC
. TRBJ2-1 TRBV7-2 . CASSFRQDEQFF TGTGCCAGCAGCTTCAGACAGGATGAGCAGTTCTTC
few TRBJ2-2 TRBV5-1 TRBD2 CASSDDGLAGVERTGELFF TGCGCCAGCAGCGACGACGGACTAGCGGGAGTTGAGAGGACCGGGGAGCTGTTTTTT
. TRBJ1-4 TRBV19 . CASSIGNEKLFF TGTGCCAGTAGTATCGGGAATGAAAAACTGTTTTTT
few TRBJ2-2 TRBV9 TRBD1 CASSTHTGTENTGELFF TGTGCCAGCAGCACACACACCGGGACAGAGAACACCGGGGAGCTGTTTTTT
. TRBJ2-7 TRBV27 TRBD2 CASSSGGGTYEQYF TGTGCCAGCAGTTCCGGGGGGGGCACCTACGAGCAGTACTTC
few TRBJ2-7 TRBV2 TRBD1 CASTDPRGNKAYEQYF TGTGCCAGCACTGATCCCAGGGGGAATAAAGCCTACGAGCAGTACTTC
. TRBJ2-1 TRBV30 TRBD2 CAWTGTSGYNEKFF TGTGCCTGGACCGGGACTAGCGGTTACAATGAGAAGTTCTTC
many TRBJ1-4 TRBV7-9 TRBD1 CASSRGQGSEKLFF TGTGCCAGCAGCAGGGGACAGGGCTCTGAAAAACTGTTTTTT
. TRBJ2-1 TRBV7-9 . CASSLRRADNEQFF TGTGCCAGCAGCTTAAGGCGAGCGGACAATGAGCAGTTCTTC
. TRBJ2-3 TRBV3-1 . CASCQEPGTGEGVDTQYF TGTGCCAGCTGCCAAGAACCCGGGACGGGAGAAGGGGTAGATACGCAGTATTTT
few TRBJ2-1 TRBV14 . CASSQTGNEQFF TGTGCCAGCAGCCAAACAGGGAATGAGCAGTTCTTC
few TRBJ2-7 TRBV19 . CASSISPQEEQYF TGTGCCAGTAGTATCTCCCCTCAGGAGGAGCAGTACTTC
. TRBJ2-1 TRBV20-1 . CSAREGLGNEQFF TGCAGTGCCCGGGAAGGCCTCGGGAATGAGCAGTTCTTC
few TRBJ2-2 TRBV4-1 . CASSQFGAPAPNTGELFF TGCGCCAGCAGCCAATTCGGGGCGCCGGCCCCGAACACCGGGGAGCTGTTTTTT
. TRBJ1-6 TRBV21-1 . CLPQGRRPYNSPLHF TGCTTACCTCAGGGCAGGAGGCCCTATAATTCACCCCTCCACTTT
. TRBJ2-7 TRBV5-1 TRBD2 CASSFGTSGSDSYEQYF TGCGCCAGCAGTTTCGGGACTAGCGGGAGTGACTCCTACGAGCAGTACTTC
many TRBJ2-2 TRBV6-2/TRBV6-3 . CASKSSWGQSTGELFF TGTGCCAGCAAAAGTTCGTGGGGGCAGTCCACCGGGGAGCTGTTTTTT
many TRBJ2-7 TRBV7-9 TRBD1 CASSPGGYEQYF TGTGCCAGCAGTCCAGGGGGCTACGAGCAGTACTTC
. TRBJ2-7 TRBV28 TRBD2 CAARRLAGDDEQYF TGTGCCGCGAGAAGACTAGCGGGAGACGACGAGCAGTACTTC
few TRBJ2-7 TRBV9 . CASSPRDNYEQYF TGTGCCAGCAGCCCCCGGGACAATTACGAGCAGTACTTC
few TRBJ2-3 TRBV5-6 . CASSLGAASTDTQYF TGTGCCAGCAGCCTCGGGGCTGCTAGCACAGATACGCAGTATTTT
few TRBJ1-4 TRBV11-2 . CASSPRGRDGEKLFF TGTGCCAGCAGCCCGAGGGGCAGGGATGGCGAAAAACTGTTTTTT
many TRBJ2-1 TRBV6-2/TRBV6-3 . CASSYGQGTNYPLFF TGTGCCAGCAGTTACGGGCAGGGGACAAATTATCCCCTGTTCTTC
many TRBJ2-1 TRBV5-1 TRBD2 CASSLESSGSKDEQFF TGCGCCAGCAGCTTGGAGTCTAGCGGGAGTAAAGATGAGCAGTTCTTC
. TRBJ2-7 TRBV28 . CASSTPVNSYEQYF TGTGCCAGCAGCACCCCAGTTAACTCCTACGAGCAGTACTTC